The rows below give T cell receptor beta chains drawn from one sample of a study of T cell responses to AZD1222 COVID-19 vaccine. Method: immunoSEQ multiplex PCR; TCRdb's copy keeps in-frame clones and lacks some. The sample holds fewer than 200,000 clones, around 90% seen once. The sample consisted of peripheral blood, taken on day 0 of AZD1222 vaccination. The receptor source for this set is an adult in good health. The CDR3 runs from the conserved cysteine through the conserved F or W. Fields, in order: J gene, V gene, D gene, CDR3 length, clone size, CDR3 protein, CDR3 DNA. The D gene is left open where the match is weak. Expanded clones are given a class, and other clones once, few, many or no size at all.

>TRBJ1-5|TRBV5-1|TRBD1|17|NA
CASSLVPQGGSNQPQHF
TGCGCCAGCAGCTTGGTTCCGCAGGGGGGATCCAATCAGCCCCAGCATTTT
>TRBJ1-6|TRBV7-3|TRBD1|18|NA
CASSLRIAGGAENSPLHF
TGTGCCAGCAGCTTAAGAATTGCAGGGGGCGCAGAGAATTCACCCCTCCACTTT
>TRBJ2-2|TRBV5-4|NA|12|NA
CASSQVVGELFF
TGTGCCAGCAGCCAAGTGGTCGGGGAGCTGTTTTTT
>TRBJ2-7|TRBV27|TRBD1|14|NA
CASSWTGGAYEQYF
TGTGCCAGCAGTTGGACAGGGGGGGCCTACGAGCAGTACTTC
>TRBJ1-5|TRBV4-2|NA|16|NA
CASSLGISRGNQPQHF
TGTGCCAGCAGCCTCGGGATCTCCCGGGGCAATCAGCCCCAGCATTTT
>TRBJ1-6|TRBV13|NA|14|NA
CASSLARANSPLHF
TGTGCCAGCAGCTTAGCCAGGGCGAATTCACCCCTCCACTTT
>TRBJ2-4|TRBV7-2|NA|16|once
CASSSGGGSGKNIQYF
TGTGCCAGCAGCTCGGGGGGCGGGAGTGGCAAAAACATTCAGTACTTC
>TRBJ2-5|TRBV7-3|TRBD2|16|once
CASSLIAGGIQETQYF
TGTGCCAGCAGCTTAATTGCGGGGGGAATCCAAGAGACCCAGTACTTC
>TRBJ1-1|TRBV5-1|TRBD1|15|NA
CASSLAGGAWTEAFF
TGCGCCAGCAGCTTGGCAGGGGGCGCGTGGACTGAAGCTTTCTTT
>TRBJ1-4|TRBV4-2|NA|16|NA
CASSQDAGRKNEKLFF
TGTGCCAGCAGCCAAGACGCGGGACGGAAGAATGAAAAACTGTTTTTT
>TRBJ1-6|TRBV15|NA|15|NA
CATSKGGGRDSPLHF
TGTGCCACCAGCAAGGGGGGGGGTCGGGATTCACCCCTCCACTTT
>TRBJ1-1|TRBV7-8|NA|12|NA
CASSSGGVEAFF
TGTGCCAGCAGCTCCGGGGGGGTTGAAGCTTTCTTT
>TRBJ1-5|TRBV11-2|TRBD1|13|NA
CASSQDRGQPQHF
TGTGCCAGCAGCCAGGACAGGGGTCAGCCCCAGCATTTT
>TRBJ2-7|TRBV18|TRBD2|15|NA
CASSPVGTSKDEQYF
TGTGCCAGCTCACCAGTGGGGACTAGTAAGGACGAGCAGTACTTC
>TRBJ2-1|TRBV5-1|NA|15|NA
CASSLTAGGNNEQFF
TGCGCCAGCAGCTTGACGGCAGGGGGGAACAATGAGCAGTTCTTC
>TRBJ1-2|TRBV29-1|NA|14|NA
CSVEDLRSNYGYTF
TGCAGCGTTGAAGATCTCAGGTCTAACTATGGCTACACCTTC
>TRBJ2-3|TRBV7-3|NA|14|once
CASSPEGPLDTQYF
TGTGCCAGCAGCCCCGAGGGGCCATTAGATACGCAGTATTTT